This entry lists 3 T cell receptor beta chains sequenced from one sample in a study of identical twins. One entry per CDR3 protein, called by TCRdb with MiXCR from the 5' RACE reads. The repertoire holds 470,000 or so distinct CDR3 sequences, with 24% as singletons. The sample was also linked to a second study, of T cells expressing NK-cell markers.

Sequenced input: CD4+ T cells sorted from blood. All receptors derive from a woman aged 18 to 35 in good health.

The chain employs TRBV7-8 and TRBJ2-6; D call uncertain. The CDR3 length is 16 residues. Germline CDR1 and CDR2: SGHVS and FQNEAQ. V lost 1 base to trimming and J lost 2 bases, with 9 bases between them. The CDR3 region has the DNA TGTGCCAGCAGCTTAGTAGGGTTCGCTGGGGCCAACGTCCTGACTTTC. It specifies CASSLVGFAGANVLTF.

This clonotype was counted between two and nine times. This rearrangement joins TRBV2 to TRBJ1-2; the D is unclear. The germline V and J ends were trimmed by 4 bases and 3 bases, with 9 bases remaining between them. The germline CDR1 and CDR2 sequences are SNHLY and FYNNEI. This CDR3 contains 13 residues. This CDR3 is CASSAPAYYGYTF. The CDR3 DNA follows: TGTGCCAGCAGTGCTCCAGCCTACTATGGCTACACCTTC.

V gene TRBV10-3 combines with J gene TRBJ1-5; no clear D. V lost 1 base and J 7 bases, leaving 14 bases between the germline ends. CDR3 length equals 15 residues. Germline V lookup: CDR1 ENHRY, CDR2 SYGVKD. CDR3 sequence: CAISEYQDSGQPQHF. In DNA, the CDR3 is TGTGCCATCAGTGAGTACCAAGATTCCGGGCAGCCCCAGCATTTT.